The entry below gives a single T cell receptor (beta chain) sequence along with its context. Its antigen target is currently unknown. This clone may be a read error of a much larger clone one base away. The data stem from a study of blood T cells in healthy people across ages (dated by TCRdb to the mid-2010s). Some background on the complete study: Template switching captured roughly one uniquely barcoded TCR beta cDNA molecule per two T cells in model experiments. Donors of different ages were randomly distributed across sequencing lanes to avoid experimental bias. Using the same blood draw, the study looked at two additional independent replicas of 1 million unique cDNA reads for two donors, one aged 18 to 29 and the other aged 80 or older. To track age-related changes in TCR beta repertoire diversity, the study relied on deep sequencing normalized with unique cDNA molecular identifiers. Donors were grouped into four age groups: young (average about 15 years), middle-aged (around 39), aged (approximately 67) and long-lived (around 80). Here is what the overall study found, with its caveats: Donor CMV infection status was unknown, potentially confounding age-related changes in expanded clonotypes. There was a strong correlation between observed TCR beta diversity and the percentage of naive T cells measured by flow cytometry. Since profiling was done on bulk unsorted PBMCs, naive and antigen-experienced compartments could not be conclusively compared. Estimates of total diversity based on one million sequenced T cells were regarded as lower bounds and as underestimates. Compared with the aged group, the long-lived group had more naive CD4+ T cells, fewer expanded clones and increased TCR diversity, suggesting age selection. Observed TCR beta diversity per million T cells fell roughly linearly with age, and a significant reduction was already apparent by age roughly 40.

The 39 donors, aged 6 to 90 years, were systemically healthy Caucasian individuals from Russia. Each donor gave about 10 milliliters of peripheral blood, drawn into EDTA-treated Vacutainer tubes. Ficoll-Paque density-gradient centrifugation was used to isolate PBMCs, with at least 7 million obtained per sample. Trizol reagent was used to extract total RNA from PBMCs, with at least 6 micrograms per sample. For every donor, an aliquot of PBMCs went through flow cytometry to measure the percentages of naive CD45RAhigh/CD27high T cells. Libraries were prepared through 5' RACE. The instrument given in TCRdb is Illumina HiSeq 2500. The second PCR ran for about 6 to 12 cycles and used a J-beta primer mix along with a sample-barcoded 5' primer. Each TCR beta cDNA molecule received a unique molecular identifier from a template-switch 5' adaptor carrying 12 random nucleotides. Each sample yielded at least 3 million CDR3-containing paired-end reads. First-strand cDNA was synthesized from all RNA with the Mint cDNA synthesis kit, primed by a TRBC-specific oligonucleotide. Following uracil-DNA glycosylase treatment, a first 18-cycle PCR with universal primers M1SS and BC2_uni_R was performed on all cDNA. Regarding the original processing steps: Each sample was normalized by randomly selecting 1 million high-quality reads, each carrying a distinct molecular identifier. Reads with shared molecular identifiers were discarded instead of being binned into consensus sequences. MiTCR, with a Q25 quality threshold and the strictest error-elimination algorithm, was used for CDR3 identification, clonotype clustering and error correction. A nonparametric unseen species model using Euler transformation provided a lower-bound estimate of total TCR beta diversity. In TCRdb, the public reads were trimmed at Q25 with fastp and aligned with MiXCR, with productive beta chains retained. CDR3 protein duplicates are merged, each entry listing the most common genes and DNA. The V and J calls shown here were made by TCRdb, not taken from the authors' results. Across this sample there are about 1.7 million distinct CDR3 sequences, with approximately 30% seen only once. The ten most abundant clones make up 7% to 9% of the sample.

The sequenced sample was blood. The source is a woman in her twenties or thirties in good health.

The DNA is as follows: TGTGTCAGCAGTGAGTTAGGGCTAGCCAAAAACATTCAGTACTTC. Its product reads: CVSSELGLAKNIQYF. The V and J genes are TRBV2 and TRBJ2-4, with no reliable assignment of the D segment. The CDR3 holds 15 amino acids from the cysteine to the phenylalanine. Only CDR3 DNA remains: 45 bases, in frame from the first base. As encoded in the germline V gene, CDR1 is SNHLY while CDR2 is FYNNEI.